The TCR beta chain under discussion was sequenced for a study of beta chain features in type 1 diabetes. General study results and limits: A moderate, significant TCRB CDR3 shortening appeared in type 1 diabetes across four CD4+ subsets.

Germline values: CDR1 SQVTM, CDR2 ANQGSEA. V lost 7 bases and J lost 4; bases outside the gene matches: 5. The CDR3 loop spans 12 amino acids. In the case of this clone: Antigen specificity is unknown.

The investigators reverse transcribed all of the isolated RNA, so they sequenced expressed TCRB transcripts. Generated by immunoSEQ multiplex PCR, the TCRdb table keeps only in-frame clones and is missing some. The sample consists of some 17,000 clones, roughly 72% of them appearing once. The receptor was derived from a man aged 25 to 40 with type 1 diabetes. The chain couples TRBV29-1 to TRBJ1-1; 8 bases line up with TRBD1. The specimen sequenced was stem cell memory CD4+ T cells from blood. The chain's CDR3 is CSGETGVTEAFF. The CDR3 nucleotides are TGCAGCGGAGAGACAGGGGTCACTGAAGCTTTCTTT.